This is a list of T cell receptor beta chains from one sample in a study of T-cell reconstitution after alpha-beta-depleted transplantation in children. MiXCR was run by TCRdb on the PCR reads, yielding one entry per CDR3 protein. The repertoire holds some 400,000 distinct CDR3 sequences, with roughly 22% as singletons. The starting material was PBMCs from the stem cell graft donor, obtained from the stem cell graft. The receptor set was obtained from a human donor who donated a stem cell graft to a child with acute myeloid leukemia. Each CDR3 is given with its conserved first and last residue. A D gene is named only where the DNA matches it firmly. Where a row states a size, it is once, few, many or the class of an expanded clone; other rows omit it.

v_call,d_call,clone_size,j_call,cdr3_aa,cdr3_nt
TRBV5-1,.,.,TRBJ2-7,CASSFNSLGEQYF,TGCGCCAGCAGCTTTAATTCGTTGGGCGAGCAGTACTTC
TRBV29-1,.,.,TRBJ1-1,CSVEMLMNTEAFF,TGCAGCGTTGAAATGCTCATGAACACTGAAGCTTTCTTT
TRBV7-2,.,.,TRBJ1-1,CASSIYSPGGEAFF,TGTGCCAGCAGCATCTACTCCCCGGGGGGTGAAGCTTTCTTT
TRBV12-3/TRBV12-4,.,few,TRBJ2-5,CASSLAAAETQYF,TGTGCCAGCAGTTTGGCGGCGGCGGAGACCCAGTACTTC
TRBV12-3/TRBV12-4,.,.,TRBJ2-2,CASRSGALAGELFF,TGTGCCAGCCGATCGGGGGCGTTGGCCGGCGAGCTGTTTTTT
TRBV7-6,.,few,TRBJ2-2,CASIEGAGGELFF,TGTGCCAGCATTGAGGGAGCGGGCGGGGAGCTGTTTTTT
TRBV10-3,TRBD1,few,TRBJ2-7,CAISGLRQGAYEQYF,TGTGCCATCAGCGGACTACGACAGGGGGCCTACGAGCAGTACTTC
TRBV20-1,.,few,TRBJ1-6,CSARAAGQFYNSPLHF,TGCAGTGCTAGAGCCGCTGGACAGTTTTATAATTCACCCCTCCACTTT
TRBV2,.,few,TRBJ2-7,CASSATGSWGYEQYF,TGTGCCAGCAGTGCAACGGGGTCATGGGGTTACGAGCAGTACTTC
TRBV20-1,.,few,TRBJ1-1,CSASRRNTEAFF,TGCAGTGCTAGTCGGCGAAACACTGAAGCTTTCTTT
TRBV11-2,TRBD2,few,TRBJ2-2,CASSLAGGDTGELFF,TGTGCCAGCAGCTTAGCGGGAGGAGACACCGGGGAGCTGTTTTTT
TRBV12-3/TRBV12-4,TRBD2,few,TRBJ2-1,CASRYSGRVDEQFF,TGTGCCAGCAGATACAGCGGGAGAGTCGATGAGCAGTTCTTC
TRBV5-1,.,few,TRBJ2-1,CASSLAGMLGADNEQFF,TGCGCCAGCAGCTTGGCAGGGATGCTAGGAGCTGATAATGAGCAGTTCTTC
TRBV5-8,.,few,TRBJ2-7,CASSFMGQGAYEQYF,TGTGCCAGCAGCTTTATGGGGCAGGGAGCCTACGAGCAGTACTTC
TRBV7-2,TRBD2,.,TRBJ2-7,CASSLTASGRAGNYEQYF,TGTGCCAGCAGCTTAACGGCTAGCGGGAGGGCTGGGAATTACGAGCAGTACTTC
TRBV20-1,.,few,TRBJ1-1,CSAEGYTEAFF,TGCAGCGCGGAAGGGTACACTGAAGCTTTCTTT
TRBV4-3,TRBD2,few,TRBJ2-3,CASSQEGGRNRDTQYF,TGCGCCAGCAGCCAAGAGGGCGGGAGGAACAGAGATACGCAGTATTTT
TRBV6-1,.,many,TRBJ2-4,CASSPRPQAGIQYF,TGTGCCAGCAGTCCCCGCCCCCAGGCGGGCATTCAGTACTTC
TRBV7-6,TRBD1,few,TRBJ2-2,CASSLATGQGAGELFF,TGTGCCAGCAGCTTAGCGACGGGACAGGGGGCCGGGGAGCTGTTTTTT
TRBV10-3,TRBD2,.,TRBJ2-7,CAISALAGLYEQYF,TGTGCCATCAGTGCACTAGCGGGGCTTTACGAGCAGTACTTC
TRBV29-1,TRBD1,.,TRBJ2-7,CSVEESGTVGYEQYF,TGCAGCGTTGAAGAATCCGGGACAGTAGGTTACGAGCAGTACTTC
TRBV28,.,.,TRBJ1-1,CASRRNGNEAFF,TGTGCCAGCAGAAGAAACGGAAATGAAGCTTTCTTT
TRBV10-3,.,few,TRBJ2-1,CATTPGSYNEQFF,TGTGCCACAACTCCGGGCTCCTACAATGAGCAGTTCTTC
TRBV11-2,.,few,TRBJ2-1,CASSQGGLGQFF,TGTGCCAGCAGCCAGGGGGGATTAGGGCAGTTCTTC
TRBV6-2/TRBV6-3,.,few,TRBJ2-1,CASSDPGGSYNEQFF,TGTGCCAGCAGCGACCCCGGGGGATCCTACAATGAGCAGTTCTTC
TRBV29-1,.,.,TRBJ2-2,CSVLLRLSTGELFF,TGCAGCGTCCTGCTGAGACTGAGTACCGGGGAGCTGTTTTTT
TRBV6-2/TRBV6-3,.,.,TRBJ2-5,CASSYLGQTQYF,TGTGCCAGCAGTTATTTGGGGCAGACCCAGTACTTC
TRBV27,.,few,TRBJ2-7,CASSLGGEAYEQYF,TGTGCCAGCAGTTTAGGGGGAGAGGCCTACGAGCAGTACTTC
TRBV7-3,TRBD1,.,TRBJ2-5,CASSPWTGGAFKTQYF,TGTGCCAGCAGCCCGTGGACAGGGGGCGCTTTTAAGACCCAGTACTTC
TRBV29-1,TRBD1,few,TRBJ2-5,CSVTGTGQETQYF,TGCAGCGTTACCGGGACAGGGCAAGAGACCCAGTACTTC
TRBV29-1,.,many,TRBJ2-7,CSVAGWGVYEQYF,TGCAGCGTTGCCGGTTGGGGAGTCTACGAGCAGTACTTC
TRBV20-1,TRBD1,.,TRBJ1-1,CARGTGVGNTEAFF,TGCGCACGCGGGACAGGGGTGGGGAACACTGAAGCTTTCTTT
TRBV14,TRBD2,.,TRBJ2-1,CASSLLLLAGQYNEQFF,TGTGCCAGCAGCCTATTACTACTAGCGGGACAATACAATGAGCAGTTCTTC
TRBV24-1,.,.,TRBJ1-5,CATGPGPTSNQPQHF,TGTGCCACCGGTCCAGGGCCTACATCCAACCAGCCCCAGCATTTT
TRBV9,.,.,TRBJ2-3,CASSVFLAPSTDTQYF,TGTGCCAGCAGCGTTTTCCTGGCCCCTAGCACAGATACGCAGTATTTT
TRBV5-1,.,.,TRBJ2-1,CASSSQVARNEQFF,TGCGCCAGCAGCTCACAGGTAGCCCGCAATGAGCAGTTCTTC
TRBV2,TRBD2,few,TRBJ2-7,CASRELPGLGSYEQYF,TGTGCCAGCAGGGAACTTCCGGGACTAGGGTCCTACGAGCAGTACTTC
TRBV25-1,TRBD1,many,TRBJ1-4,CASSESGTGFEKLFF,TGTGCCAGCAGTGAATCCGGGACAGGGTTTGAAAAACTGTTTTTT
TRBV12-3/TRBV12-4,.,few,TRBJ2-1,CASSPTSLSHNEQFF,TGTGCCAGCAGCCCTACTAGTCTCTCCCACAATGAGCAGTTCTTC
TRBV7-3,.,once,TRBJ2-3,CASSPKGGSDTQYF,TGTGCCAGCAGCCCAAAGGGGGGTTCGGATACGCAGTATTTT
TRBV27,.,.,TRBJ2-7,CASIPMGRGHEQYF,TGTGCCAGCATTCCAATGGGCAGGGGCCACGAGCAGTACTTC